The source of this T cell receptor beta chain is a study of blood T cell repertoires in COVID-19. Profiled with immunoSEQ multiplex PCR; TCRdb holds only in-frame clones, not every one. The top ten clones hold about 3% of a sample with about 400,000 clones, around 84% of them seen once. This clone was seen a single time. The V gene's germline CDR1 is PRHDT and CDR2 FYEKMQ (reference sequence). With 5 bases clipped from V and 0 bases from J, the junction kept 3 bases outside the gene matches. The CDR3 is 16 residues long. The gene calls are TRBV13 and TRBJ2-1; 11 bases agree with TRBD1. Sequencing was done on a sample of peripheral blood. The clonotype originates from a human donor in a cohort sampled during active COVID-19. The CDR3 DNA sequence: TGTGCCAGCAGCCGTGGACAGGGGGCCTCCTACAATGAGCAGTTCTTC. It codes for CASSRGQGASYNEQFF.